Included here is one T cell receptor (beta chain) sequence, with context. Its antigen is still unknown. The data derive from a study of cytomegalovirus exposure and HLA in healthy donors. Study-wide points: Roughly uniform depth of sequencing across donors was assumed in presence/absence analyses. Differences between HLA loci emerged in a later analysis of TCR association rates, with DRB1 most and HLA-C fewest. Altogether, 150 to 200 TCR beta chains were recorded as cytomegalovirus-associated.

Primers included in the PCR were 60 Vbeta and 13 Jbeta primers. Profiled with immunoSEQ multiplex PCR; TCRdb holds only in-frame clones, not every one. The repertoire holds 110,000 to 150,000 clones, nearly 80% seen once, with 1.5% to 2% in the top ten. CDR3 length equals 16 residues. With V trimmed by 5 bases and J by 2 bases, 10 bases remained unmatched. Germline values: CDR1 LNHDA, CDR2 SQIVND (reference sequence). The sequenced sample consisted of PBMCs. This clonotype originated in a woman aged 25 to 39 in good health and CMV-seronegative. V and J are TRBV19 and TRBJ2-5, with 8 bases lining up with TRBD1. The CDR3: CASSPSGTGAQETQYF. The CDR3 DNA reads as TGTGCCAGTAGTCCGTCCGGGACAGGAGCACAAGAGACCCAGTACTTC.